The 9 T cell receptor beta chains given below trace back to one sample, sequenced in a study of cytomegalovirus exposure and HLA in healthy donors. Amplification used 60 Vbeta primers and 13 Jbeta primers. Using immunoSEQ multiplex PCR, the repertoire was profiled, and TCRdb retains in-frame clones only, with some absent. This repertoire shows fewer than 200,000 clones, 80% to 90% found once; its top ten account for more than 2%. Sequencing was performed on PBMCs. These receptors were taken from a man aged 18-30 years in good health and CMV-seropositive.

The chain couples TRBV4-1 to TRBJ2-1, with 8 bases matching TRBD1. Germline CDR1 MGHRA, CDR2 YSYEKL. The CDR3 extends over 15 amino acids. V shed 1 base and J 9 bases; nucleotides not matched to a gene: 8. The CDR3, as DNA: TGCGCCAGCAGCCAAGCAAGGACAGGGCTTACTGAGCAGTTCTTC. Amino acids: CASSQARTGLTEQFF.

The table lists this clone with a count of one. This chain uses TRBV30 with TRBJ2-3, with 10 bases that match TRBD1. This CDR3 is built from 16 residues. Looked up from germline, CDR1 is GTSNPN and CDR2 is SVGIG (reference sequence). V lost 5 bases and J lost 7; bases outside the gene matches: 15. The CDR3 sequence is CAWGGWDRGVLYTQYF. The CDR3 DNA reads as TGTGCCTGGGGCGGGTGGGACAGGGGCGTTCTTTATACGCAGTATTTT.

V is TRBV6-1 and J is TRBJ1-2, with D unclear. Germline-derived CDR1 and CDR2 are MNHNS and SASEGT. CDR3 length equals 13 residues. Trimming took 6 bases from V and 0 from J, leaving 8 bases between them. In nucleotides, the CDR3 is TGTGCCAGCAGACTATCTACTAACTATGGCTACACCTTC. Its protein is CASRLSTNYGYTF.

The V gene is TRBV19, the J gene TRBJ2-7; 7 positions agree with TRBD2. With 3 bases clipped from V and 4 bases from J, the junction kept 9 bases outside the gene matches. In germline, CDR1 is LNHDA, CDR2 SQIVND (reference sequence). The CDR3 totals 15 residues. The CDR3 nucleotides are TGTGCCAGTAGTATGTTTGCTAGCGGCGGGTACGAGCAGTACTTC. It yields the protein CASSMFASGGYEQYF.

This chain uses TRBV2 with TRBJ1-1; D possibly corresponds to TRBD1 (5 bases). The CDR3 sequence is 14 residues long. Trimming pared 3 bases from V and 8 bases from J, leaving 16 bases between. Germline CDR1 is SNHLY and CDR2 is FYNNEI. The CDR3 DNA follows: TGTGCCAGCAGTGAGGTCAGAAGGACATGGGAAGCTTTCTTT. It specifies CASSEVRRTWEAFF.

The V gene is TRBV4-1, the J gene TRBJ1-5, with D uncertain. Germline values: CDR1 MGHRA, CDR2 YSYEKL. V lost 1 base and J 5 bases, leaving 24 bases between the germline ends. The CDR3 runs 19 residues. The CDR3 spells CASSQALFGMGSGYQPQHF. For the CDR3, the DNA is TGCGCCAGCAGCCAAGCCCTATTCGGGATGGGGTCGGGTTATCAGCCCCAGCATTTT.

The chain couples TRBV7-9 to TRBJ1-1; D ambiguous. The germline V and J ends were trimmed by 5 bases and 3 bases, with 7 bases remaining between them. The CDR3 spans 12 residues. Germline V gene lookup returns CDR1 SEHNR and CDR2 FQNEAQ (reference sequence). The CDR3 region has the DNA TGTGCCAGCAGCGGCGGAGACACTGAAGCTTTCTTT. It translates to CASSGGDTEAFF.

The rearrangement uses TRBV9 and TRBJ2-7, with 8 positions matching TRBD2. Per the germline V gene, CDR1 is SGDLS and CDR2 is YYNGEE. The CDR3 is 16 amino acids. V lost 4 bases, J lost 2 bases, and 11 bases stayed unmatched. For the CDR3, the DNA is TGTGCCAGCAGCCCAAGGCTCGGCGGGGGGACCTACGAGCAGTACTTC. Its protein is CASSPRLGGGTYEQYF.

The J gene is TRBJ1-2, the V gene TRBV7-9; 7 bases match TRBD1. The CDR3 has 12 amino acids. CDR1 and CDR2 from the germline V gene are SEHNR and FQNEAQ (reference sequence). Trimming at V came to 5 bases and at J to 6 bases, leaving 3 bases not matched to a gene. The CDR3 DNA is TGTGCCAGCAGCACAGGGGATGATGGCTACACCTTC. Protein product: CASSTGDDGYTF.